The present TCR beta chain was sequenced within a study of T cell responses to AZD1222 COVID-19 vaccine. Study-level information: Pooling was applied to second doses at about 4 or about 12 weeks.

Study outcomes and limitations: Targeting of unmutated variant regions was reportedly seen in nearly half of spike-specific TCRs. Spike was spanned by vaccine-associated CD4 TCRs, with dominance at 160-218 and 743-854.

Generated by immunoSEQ multiplex PCR, the TCRdb table keeps only in-frame clones and is missing some. Among some 140,000 clones, less than 95% were seen once, and the ten largest hold around 2.8%. About this clone itself: No antigen is known for it.

The germline CDR1 and CDR2 sequences are SGHTA and FQGNSA. V dropped 5 bases and J dropped 5; count of bases not matched to a gene: 6. There are 16 residues in the CDR3. The TCR comes from an adult in good health. The sample consisted of peripheral blood, taken on day 0 of AZD1222 vaccination. V gene TRBV7-2 combines with J gene TRBJ2-2; 12 positions match TRBD2. The CDR3 DNA reads TGTGCCAGCAGCCCGACTAGCGGGAGTCCTACCGGGGAGCTGTTTTTT. As protein: CASSPTSGSPTGELFF.